A selection of T cell receptor beta chains follows, all from one sample in a study of vaccination and CD4 T cells after COVID-19. No antigens are known for them. MiXCR, run by TCRdb on the PCR reads, gives a single entry per CDR3 protein. The sample gives around 13,000 distinct CDR3 sequences, 45% to 50% of which show up once; 15% is in the top ten. Material for sequencing was CD4+ T cells from blood, cultured in vitro. The receptors derive from a human donor who had recovered from COVID-19. The CDR3 runs from the conserved cysteine through the conserved F or W. A D gene is named only where the DNA matches it firmly. Size is omitted from some rows. Given values are once, few, many or a class for expanded clones.

D | J | size | V | DNA | CDR3
NA | TRBJ2-3 | NA | TRBV6-1 | TGTGCCAGCAGGAAACCCGAGGGGGCAGATACGCAGTATTTT | CASRKPEGADTQYF
NA | TRBJ2-7 | once | TRBV30 | TGTGCCTGGTCTATAGGGGGGGACTCTCAAGGCGAGCAGTACTTC | CAWSIGGDSQGEQYF
NA | TRBJ2-7 | NA | TRBV6-1 | TGTGCCAGCAGTGAAGCAGTGGGGCAAGAGGTAACCTACGAGCAGTACTTC | CASSEAVGQEVTYEQYF
TRBD1 | TRBJ2-5 | NA | TRBV20-1 | TGCAGTGCTAGAATCTTTAGAGGGACAGGGCAAGAGACCCAGTACTTC | CSARIFRGTGQETQYF
TRBD2 | TRBJ2-7 | few | TRBV6-1 | TGTGCCACCCTCGGGGCGGGAGATTCCGAGCAGTACTTC | CATLGAGDSEQYF
NA | TRBJ2-5 | NA | TRBV24-1 | TGTGCCACCAGTGACTCCGGGGGCCCGGGCGCGAAGACCCAGTACTTC | CATSDSGGPGAKTQYF
NA | TRBJ1-1 | few | TRBV6-1 | TGTGCCAGCAGTGGACAGACAGTATCCTACACTGAAGCTTTCTTT | CASSGQTVSYTEAFF
TRBD1 | TRBJ2-7 | NA | TRBV7-8 | TGTGCCAGCAGCTATGACAGGGGGAACGAGCAGTACTTC | CASSYDRGNEQYF
NA | TRBJ1-2 | NA | TRBV28 | TGTGCCAGCACCCAGGGTCTCCCCCGGGACTATGGCTACACCTTC | CASTQGLPRDYGYTF
TRBD1 | TRBJ1-2 | NA | TRBV19 | TGTGCCAGTAGTAGGGGACAGGGACCAGCTAACTATGGCTACACCTTC | CASSRGQGPANYGYTF
NA | TRBJ1-6 | NA | TRBV4-1 | TGCGCCAGCAGCCAAGTAGGTTCACCCCTCCACTTT | CASSQVGSPLHF
NA | TRBJ1-4 | NA | TRBV3-1 | TGTGCCAGCAGCCCGGTGGGGAGGAATGAAAAACTGTTTTTT | CASSPVGRNEKLFF
TRBD2 | TRBJ2-7 | few | TRBV28 | TGTGCCAGCAGTTTAATGCGACTAGCGGATTACGAGCAGTACTTC | CASSLMRLADYEQYF
TRBD1 | TRBJ1-2 | few | TRBV19 | TGTGCCAGTAGCAGGGGGCGCCTCGGGGTTACTGGCTACACCTTC | CASSRGRLGVTGYTF
NA | TRBJ2-5 | NA | TRBV21-1 | TGTGCCAGCAGCAAACTTGAGTACCAAGAGACCCAGTACTTC | CASSKLEYQETQYF
NA | TRBJ1-5 | few | TRBV30 | TGTGCCTGGAGTGTGGACAACAGCAATCAGCCCCAGCATTTT | CAWSVDNSNQPQHF
NA | TRBJ1-6 | few | TRBV6-1 | TGTGCCAGCATTATGACAGTTAATTCACCCCTCCACTTT | CASIMTVNSPLHF
NA | TRBJ2-3 | few | TRBV2 | TGTGCCAGCAGACTTGGCCAGGGTACAGATACGCAGTATTTT | CASRLGQGTDTQYF
NA | TRBJ2-5 | NA | TRBV20-1 | TGCAGTGCCAAACAAGAGACCCAGTACTTC | CSAKQETQYF
TRBD1 | TRBJ2-5 | NA | TRBV2 | TGTGCCAGCACCGGACAGGGGGAGACCCAGTACTTC | CASTGQGETQYF
TRBD1 | TRBJ1-4 | NA | TRBV5-1 | TGCGCCAGCAGCCGCGGGACAGGGGTCGAAAAACTGTTTTTT | CASSRGTGVEKLFF
TRBD2 | TRBJ2-1 | NA | TRBV20-1 | TGCAGTGCTAGAGATCCCTCTCTAGCGGGAGGTAGGGGTAATGAGCAGTTCTTC | CSARDPSLAGGRGNEQFF
TRBD1 | TRBJ1-1 | few | TRBV6-4 | TGTGCCAGCAGTGAGTCAGGGGGGGACACTGAAGCTTTCTTT | CASSESGGDTEAFF
TRBD1 | TRBJ1-2 | NA | TRBV19 | TGTGCCAGTAGTGACAGGGAAGCTAACTATGGCTACACCTTC | CASSDREANYGYTF
NA | TRBJ2-7 | NA | TRBV6-5 | TGTGCCAGCAGTTACGTCAGCGGTCTAGCCTACGAGCAGTACTTC | CASSYVSGLAYEQYF
NA | TRBJ1-1 | NA | TRBV29-1 | TGCAGCGGTAGAATGAACACTGAAGCTTTCTTT | CSGRMNTEAFF
NA | TRBJ2-3 | few | TRBV7-2 | TGTGCCAGCAGCTTCATGGGAACCACAGATACGCAGTATTTT | CASSFMGTTDTQYF
NA | TRBJ1-1 | few | TRBV7-2 | TGTGCCAGCAGCTTAGAAGGCAGGGGCACTGAAGCTTTCTTT | CASSLEGRGTEAFF
NA | TRBJ1-6 | NA | TRBV2 | TGTGCCAGCGAAAGGGGATTTAATTCACCCCTCCACTTT | CASERGFNSPLHF
NA | TRBJ1-2 | NA | TRBV19 | TGTGCCAGTAGTGTAGGACGTCCTCCAAGAGGCTACACCTTC | CASSVGRPPRGYTF
TRBD1 | TRBJ2-7 | NA | TRBV20-1 | TGCAGTGCTAGAAAGTCTGGACAGGGGGATCCCTACGAGCAGTACTTC | CSARKSGQGDPYEQYF
NA | TRBJ2-2 | NA | TRBV10-1 | TGCGCCAGCAGCGACTTGGCCGGGGAGCTGTTTTTT | CASSDLAGELFF
TRBD1 | TRBJ1-5 | NA | TRBV20-1 | TGCAGTGCGCAAATATCCGGGACAGAGGCAGGGATCCAGCATTTT | CSAQISGTEAGIQHF
NA | TRBJ1-1 | NA | TRBV19 | TGTGCCAGTAGAATACAACACCGGAACACTGAAGCTTTCTTT | CASRIQHRNTEAFF
NA | TRBJ2-3 | few | TRBV20-1 | TGCAGTGCGACCGGGACGGGAAACACAGATACGCAGTATTTT | CSATGTGNTDTQYF
TRBD2 | TRBJ2-3 | NA | TRBV30 | TGTGCCTGGAGTGACCTTCTAGCGGGAGTATTGTCGGATACGCAGTATTTT | CAWSDLLAGVLSDTQYF
NA | TRBJ2-3 | NA | TRBV24-1 | TGTGCCACCAGTGATTCAATTGGAGATACGCAGTATTTT | CATSDSIGDTQYF
NA | TRBJ2-3 | once | TRBV20-1 | TGCAGTGCCCACGGAGGAGAAGGGGCGACAGATACGCAGTATTTT | CSAHGGEGATDTQYF
NA | TRBJ2-1 | NA | TRBV7-8 | TGTGCCAGCAGCTTAGCGCACTTGTACAATGAGCAGTTCTTC | CASSLAHLYNEQFF
NA | TRBJ1-5 | few | TRBV12-3/TRBV12-4 | TGTGCCAGCAGCCGAAGTCAGCCCCAGCATTTT | CASSRSQPQHF
TRBD2 | TRBJ2-1 | once | TRBV20-1 | TGCAGTGCCCACTTACTTAGCGGGGGCCAAGGGAATGAGCAGTTCTTC | CSAHLLSGGQGNEQFF
NA | TRBJ2-7 | NA | TRBV2 | TGTGCCAGCAGATCCCCGGACATCTACGAGCAGTACTTC | CASRSPDIYEQYF
NA | TRBJ1-2 | large | TRBV12-3/TRBV12-4 | TGTGCCAGCCACCCGGGGGGAGGGGGCTATGGCTACACCTTC | CASHPGGGGYGYTF
NA | TRBJ2-7 | few | TRBV28 | TGTGCCAGCAGTTTACCCGCTGGCTCCTACGAGCAGTACTTC | CASSLPAGSYEQYF
TRBD1 | TRBJ2-2 | few | TRBV27 | TGTGCCAGCAGTTTATGGGACAGGTGGAACACCGGGGAGCTGTTTTTT | CASSLWDRWNTGELFF
TRBD1 | TRBJ2-1 | NA | TRBV18 | TGTGCCAGCTCACCTTACGGACAGGCCTGGGATGAGCAGTTCTTC | CASSPYGQAWDEQFF
NA | TRBJ2-3 | NA | TRBV30 | TGTGCCTGGAGTTTATATGAGGCAGATACGCAGTATTTT | CAWSLYEADTQYF
NA | TRBJ2-3 | NA | TRBV7-9 | TGTGCCAGCAGCTTTGGGATAAGCACAGATACGCAGTATTTT | CASSFGISTDTQYF
NA | TRBJ2-5 | few | TRBV7-3 | TGTGCCAGCAGCTTTGGTAGCGGCACCCAAGAGACCCAGTACTTC | CASSFGSGTQETQYF
NA | TRBJ2-5 | medium-sized | TRBV20-1 | TGCAGTGCTAACTCTGATATTCAAGAGACCCAGTACTTC | CSANSDIQETQYF
TRBD2 | TRBJ2-7 | few | TRBV4-3 | TGCGCCAGCAGCCCCGCGATACTAGCGGGAGGGGACGAGCAGTACTTC | CASSPAILAGGDEQYF
TRBD2 | TRBJ2-7 | few | TRBV2 | TGTGCCAGCAGGAACCGGCGGCTAGCGGGGGCTTACGAGCAGTACTTC | CASRNRRLAGAYEQYF
NA | TRBJ1-5 | NA | TRBV20-1 | TGCAGTGCTAGTGCCGCGCGTCAGCCCCAGCATTTT | CSASAARQPQHF